The clone carrying this TCR beta chain occurred a few times. No antigen is known for it. Germline lookup yields CDR1 MDHEN and CDR2 SYDVKM. The CDR3 sequence is 14 residues long. The V end lost 2 bases, the J end lost 1 base, and 8 bases lay between the germline ends. The entry originates in a study of CD8+ T cells in alopecia areata. Whole-study findings and limits: Relative to mice, TCR sharing across patients was less clear, a difference possibly HLA-related. Scalp samples also contribute reads from the resident alphabeta T cells found in normal skin.

The sequencing template was cDNA reverse transcribed from extracted RNA. Assay used: immunoSEQ multiplex PCR; TCRdb lists only in-frame clones, some missing. The data hold 110,000 to 150,000 clones, with 45% to 60% observed a single time. Treatment: oral pan-JAK inhibitor, 5-10 mg twice daily. Lesional scalp punch biopsies and peripheral blood were collected from alopecia areata patients. Cell sorting was applied to PBMCs, and CD4+ and CD8+ T cells were collected. The input for sequencing was CD8+ T cells sorted from blood, taken at week 4, from a patient treated with tofacitinib. This chain joins TRBV28 and TRBJ2-5; no clear D. The origin of this receptor is a human donor with alopecia areata. CDR3 sequence (DNA): TGTGCCAGCAGTTTAGCCGCATTCCAAGAGACCCAGTACTTC. Its protein is CASSLAAFQETQYF.